What follows is one T cell receptor beta chain and its context. This entry belongs to a study of blood T cell repertoires in COVID-19. The overall study: PBMCs, B-cell-depleted T cells, or T cells were the source of the cDNA or gDNA that made up the material.

Germline V gene lookup returns CDR1 LGHDT and CDR2 YNNKEL (reference sequence). With 5 bases removed from V and 3 bases from J, the gap between germline ends came to 16 bases. This CDR3 comprises 15 residues. Some clones are missing from TCRdb's copy, which holds only in-frame ones; the method was immunoSEQ multiplex PCR. The data contain more than 60,000 clones, 88% of them singletons. Seattle patient enrollment occurred during active infection, with longitudinal follow-up thereafter. The specimen sequenced was peripheral blood. This sequence was found in a woman aged 55-70 years with COVID-19, enrolled during active disease. The chain recombines TRBV3-1 (or the pseudogene TRBV3-2) with TRBJ1-2; a possible D gene is TRBD1 (6 bases). Here the CDR3 reads CASSLGGRGDYGYTF. The CDR3 DNA sequence: TGTGCCAGCAGCTTGGGCGGCAGGGGAGACTATGGCTACACCTTC.